This passage covers 25 T cell receptor beta chains from one sample sequenced in a study of T-cell reconstitution after alpha-beta-depleted transplantation in children listed by TCRdb under 2016. The sample's treatment or condition, from its label and the paper: allogeneic hematopoietic cell transplantation with graft depleted of TCRalphabeta T cells and CD19 B cells. The method was PCR. Sequencing relied on an Illumina HiSeq 2500. Molecular barcoding was employed in the preparation of TCR libraries, with unique molecular identifiers being used to normalize TCRbeta repertoire quantification. TCRdb reworked the public reads: Q25 trimming with fastp, MiXCR clone assembly, productive beta chains retained. Each entry merges the rows of one CDR3 protein and shows their most common DNA and genes. The sample records about 580,000 distinct CDR3 sequences, more than 20% of which are singletons. The ten biggest clones cover about 14% of the sample.

Sequencing was performed on PBMCs, mostly from graft donor cells, taken 360 days after TCRalphabeta/CD19-depleted stem cell transplant. All receptors come from a boy in the first two years of life who had a stem cell transplant for acute myeloid leukemia, so the T cells may come from the graft donor.

Comment on this clonotype: A much larger clone differs by one base, so this may be a read error. The genes are TRBV5-1 and TRBJ1-2; no clear D. The germline V gene has CDR1 SGHRS and CDR2 YFSETQ. The CDR3 is 15 amino acids. CDR3 nucleotides: TGCGCCAGCAGCTTGACGGCCAGTTCTAACTTTGGCTACACCTTC. Translated, it gives CASSLTASSNFGYTF. Full variable domain (outside the CDR3, taken from reference TRBV5-1 and TRBJ1-2): KAGVTQTPRYLIKTRGQQVTLSCSPISGHRSVSWYQQTPGQGLQFLFEYFSETQRNKGNFPGRFSGRQFSNSRSEMNVSTLELGDSALYLCASSLTASSNFGYTFGSGTRLTVV.

This clonotype was seen ten or more times. The chain carries TRBV24-1 and TRBJ2-3; 12 positions match TRBD2. V shed 1 base and J 3 bases; nucleotides not matched to a gene: 1. The CDR3 runs to 16 residues. Germline V gene lookup returns CDR1 KGHDR and CDR2 SFDVKD. CDR3 amino acids: CATSDFGLAGTDTQYF. In nucleotides, the CDR3 is TGTGCCACCAGTGATTTTGGACTAGCGGGGACAGATACGCAGTATTTT.

This clonotype was seen a few times. The chain uses TRBV9 and TRBJ2-3; tentative D call: TRBD2 (7 bases). Trimming pared 4 bases from V and 2 bases from J, leaving 17 bases between. The CDR3 sequence is 16 residues long. Germline-derived CDR1 and CDR2 are SGDLS and YYNGEE. The DNA for the CDR3 is TGTGCCAGCAGCCCTCGTCGGGGGGCGTTCACAGATACGCAGTATTTT. Translation: CASSPRRGAFTDTQYF.

Ten or more counts support this clonotype. The V gene is TRBV12-3 or TRBV12-4, the J gene TRBJ2-7, with D tentatively TRBD2 (6 bases). V lost 9 bases to trimming and J lost 2 bases, with 17 bases between them. This CDR3 is built from 14 residues. Written as DNA, the CDR3 is TGTGCCAGTCTTTGGGGCGGGGTACCCTACGAGCAGTACTTC. As protein: CASLWGGVPYEQYF.

In this sample, this clonotype turned up a few times. The chain links TRBV6-2 or TRBV6-3 to TRBJ2-4, with a weak D call TRBD1 (5 bases). This CDR3 comprises 16 residues. V lost 2 bases and J 0 bases, leaving 11 bases between the germline ends. The germline V gene encodes CDR1 MNHEY and CDR2 SVGEGT. The CDR3 DNA is TGTGCCAGCAGTTACGACAGAAAACTAGCCAAAAACATTCAGTACTTC. This codes for CASSYDRKLAKNIQYF.

This clonotype was counted a few times. The chain combines TRBV30 with TRBJ2-1; perhaps TRBD1 as D (5 bases). CDR1 is GTSNPN, CDR2 SVGIG, per germline (reference sequence). V was shortened by 3 bases and J by 3 bases, with 15 bases between the two germline ends. This CDR3 is 15 amino acids long. This CDR3 reads CAWSLRAPFYNEQFF. CDR3 bases: TGTGCCTGGAGCCTCAGGGCCCCTTTCTACAATGAGCAGTTCTTC.

This chain connects TRBV4-3 to TRBJ2-3; either TRBD1 or TRBD2 may fit D (6 bases each). Germline V gene data show CDR1 as LGHNA and CDR2 as YSLEER. V lost 1 base and J lost 5, with 13 bases in between. The CDR3 loop spans 15 amino acids. Written as DNA, the CDR3 is TGCGCCAGCAGCCAAGGGAGGGGGGCCCGAGATACGCAGTATTTT. Translated: CASSQGRGARDTQYF.

The V call is TRBV2, the J call TRBJ2-1, with D perhaps assigned TRBD1 or TRBD2 (5 bases each). V was pared by 4 bases and J by 8 bases, with 15 bases between. Germline values: CDR1 SNHLY, CDR2 FYNNEI. This CDR3 contains 14 residues. This CDR3 reads CASSGQGPGYEQFF. In nucleotides, the CDR3 is TGTGCCAGCAGTGGGCAGGGACCAGGATATGAGCAGTTCTTC.

Only a few counts were recorded for this clonotype. CDR3 sequence (DNA): TGTGCCAGCAGTTCCCCCGGGACAGGGGCATACAATGAGCAGTTCTTC. Its protein is CASSSPGTGAYNEQFF. The chain links TRBV28 to TRBJ2-1; 10 bases agree with TRBD1. From germline, CDR1 is MDHEN and CDR2 SYDVKM. CDR3 size: 16 residues. After removal of 4 bases from V and 4 bases from J, the junction contained 7 bases not matched to a gene.

This clonotype was observed a handful of times. The J gene is TRBJ2-3, the V gene TRBV10-3, with D uncertain. Germline assignment: CDR1 ENHRY and CDR2 SYGVKD. Trimming pared 2 bases from V and 2 bases from J, leaving 23 bases between. The CDR3 is 19 amino acids. CDR3 loop: CAISEAHLVSGHDTDTQYF. The CDR3 region has the DNA TGTGCCATCAGTGAGGCCCACCTAGTTTCCGGGCACGACACAGATACGCAGTATTTT.

This clonotype showed up many times. V gene TRBV5-1 combines with J gene TRBJ2-4; D is uncertain. CDR1 is SGHRS and CDR2 is YFSETQ in the germline V gene. This CDR3 is 13 amino acids long. Deletions cut 3 bases from V and 5 bases from J, with 9 bases between. The CDR3 coding sequence is TGCGCCAGCAGCTCGGGCACAGAAAACATTCAGTACTTC. Its protein is CASSSGTENIQYF.

This clonotype was detected only a few times. This chain joins TRBV18 and TRBJ2-1, with 14 bases matching TRBD2. V was clipped by 4 bases and J by 4 bases; unmatched bases: 18. The CDR3 consists of 21 residues. In germline, CDR1 is KGHSH, CDR2 LQKENI. The CDR3 protein is CASSRHLNPGLAGVKYNEQFF. CDR3 nucleotide sequence: TGTGCCAGCTCACGGCACCTGAACCCGGGACTAGCGGGGGTGAAGTACAATGAGCAGTTCTTC.

This clonotype has more than one count but fewer than ten. The chain employs TRBV6-1 and TRBJ1-2; D is ambiguous. The CDR3 extends over 13 amino acids. CDR1 is MNHNS, CDR2 SASEGT, per germline. V lost 6 bases and J lost 6, with 14 bases in between. The chain's CDR3 is CASSNSRGDGYTF. In DNA form, the CDR3 reads TGTGCCAGCAGCAACAGTCGGGGTGATGGCTACACCTTC.

The chain carries TRBV28 and TRBJ2-1; D is undetermined. The CDR3 is 17 amino acids. Germline CDR1 and CDR2: MDHEN and SYDVKM. V shed 3 bases and J shed 0 bases, with 15 bases lying between them. CDR3: CASSFPNGYSSYNEQFF. The CDR3 DNA is TGTGCCAGCAGTTTCCCGAACGGGTACAGCTCCTACAATGAGCAGTTCTTC.

This clonotype was detected a few times. The gene calls are TRBV6-1 and TRBJ2-5; D may be TRBD1 (6 bases). In germline, CDR1 is MNHNS, CDR2 SASEGT. The CDR3 is made up of 15 amino acids. V was cut by 0 bases and J by 0 bases, with 8 bases left in between. The CDR3 DNA reads TGTGCCAGCAGTGAAGCCGGACAGTACCAAGAGACCCAGTACTTC. Residues: CASSEAGQYQETQYF.

There are a few counts of this clonotype. CDR3 sequence reads: CSPRLAGGLGDTQYF. The CDR3 DNA sequence: TGCAGTCCCCGACTAGCGGGGGGGCTAGGAGATACGCAGTATTTT. The chain carries TRBV20-1 and TRBJ2-3; 14 bases line up with TRBD2. Germline assignment: CDR1 DFQATT and CDR2 SNEGSKA (reference sequence). This CDR3 region has 15 residues. The ends lost 8 bases at V and 5 bases at J; junction bases unmatched: 9.

This sequence joins TRBV20-1 and TRBJ2-5; D might be TRBD1 or TRBD2, each matching 5 bases. Germline V CDR1 and CDR2: DFQATT, SNEGSKA (reference sequence). This CDR3 contains 15 residues. V lost 1 base and J 3 bases, leaving 15 bases between the germline ends. CDR3 sequence reads: CSARGPGRRKETQYF. The CDR3 DNA reads TGCAGTGCTAGAGGACCGGGACGCAGAAAAGAGACCCAGTACTTC.

This clonotype was found many times. V is TRBV7-9 and J is TRBJ2-7; D is possibly TRBD2 (5 bases). From germline, CDR1 is SEHNR and CDR2 FQNEAQ (reference sequence). This CDR3 is 12 amino acids long. Trimming shortened V by 4 bases and J by 4 bases, and 8 bases separated the two germline ends. CDR3: CASSSRLYEQYF. The CDR3 coding sequence is TGTGCCAGCAGCTCCAGACTATACGAGCAGTACTTC. The complete variable domain, with remaining parts taken from reference TRBV7-9 and TRBJ2-7, reads DTGVSQNPRHKITKRGQNVTFRCDPISEHNRLYWYRQTLGQGPEFLTYFQNEAQLEKSRLLSDRFSAERPKGSFSTLEIQRTEQGDSAMYLCASSSRLYEQYFGPGTRLTVT.

The chain is built from TRBV18 and TRBJ1-1, with 7 bases fitting TRBD1. Losses at the gene ends were 3 bases for V and 2 bases for J; bases not matched to a gene: 9. The CDR3 length is 16 residues. The germline CDR1 and CDR2 sequences are KGHSH and LQKENI. CDR3 sequence reads: CASSPLPGQTNTEAFF. CDR3 DNA: TGTGCCAGCTCACCGCTTCCGGGACAGACAAACACTGAAGCTTTCTTT.

Many counts were recorded for this clonotype. The J gene is TRBJ2-1, the V gene TRBV20-1; D possibly matches TRBD1 or TRBD2 (5 bases each). CDR3 length equals 14 residues. Germline V CDR1 and CDR2: DFQATT, SNEGSKA (reference sequence). The V end lost 3 bases, the J end lost 6 bases, and 15 bases lay between the germline ends. The CDR3 loop reads CSARGVWFGNEQFF. The CDR3 DNA reads TGCAGTGCTAGGGGGGTTTGGTTTGGCAATGAGCAGTTCTTC.

The chain couples TRBV20-1 to TRBJ2-3, with TRBD1 identical over 7 bases. Trimming removed 6 bases from V and 0 bases from J; junction bases left unmatched: 6. This CDR3 is 14 amino acids long. CDR1 DFQATT and CDR2 SNEGSKA come from the germline V gene (reference sequence). CDR3 coding DNA: TGCAGTGCCCAGGGGGTATTAAGCACAGATACGCAGTATTTT. Its protein is CSAQGVLSTDTQYF.

This clonotype was counted many times. This chain connects TRBV27 to TRBJ1-2, with TRBD1 matching over 8 bases. There are 14 residues in the CDR3. Germline CDR1 reads MNHEY; CDR2 reads SMNVEV (reference sequence). Losses at the gene ends were 6 bases for V and 9 bases for J; bases not matched to a gene: 12. The CDR3 sequence: CASRRPGTGQSYTF. The DNA for the CDR3 is TGTGCCAGCAGGCGACCCGGGACAGGTCAAAGCTACACCTTC.

The V call is TRBV10-2, the J call TRBJ2-3; D tentatively fits TRBD1 or TRBD2 (8 bases each). The ends were cut back, 8 bases at V and 6 bases at J, with 21 bases in the middle. Germline V gives CDR1 WSHSY, CDR2 SAAADI. The CDR3 consists of 15 residues. In DNA form, the CDR3 reads TGCGCCAGCCTGGGGACAGGACTAGCAACGGATACGCAGTATTTT. Translated, it gives CASLGTGLATDTQYF.

The gene calls are TRBV5-1 and TRBJ1-1; D is unclear. V lost 2 bases and J lost 4, with 12 bases in between. CDR1 is SGHRS, CDR2 YFSETQ, per germline. The CDR3 length is 14 residues. Written as DNA, the CDR3 is TGCGCCAGCAGCTTAGGTGGGCGGCTCACTGAAGCTTTCTTT. It translates to CASSLGGRLTEAFF.

The sample holds many counts of this clonotype. This rearrangement joins TRBV7-9 to TRBJ1-2; TRBD1 might be the D (6 bases). The germline V gene encodes CDR1 SEHNR and CDR2 FQNEAQ (reference sequence). The CDR3 is 15 amino acids. Trimming pared 4 bases from V and 2 bases from J, leaving 14 bases between. In DNA, the CDR3 is TGTGCCAGCAGCTACATACAGGGTGTCAACTATGGCTACACCTTC. Translation gives CASSYIQGVNYGYTF.